The next 2 T cell receptor beta chains were all read from a single sample in a study of blood T cell repertoires in COVID-19. TCRdb keeps only in-frame clones here, not all; method: immunoSEQ multiplex PCR. The table records a few hundred thousand clones, roughly 87% of them present only once. Source material: peripheral blood. All receptors come from a woman aged 50 to 60 who had recovered from COVID-19.

This rearrangement joins TRBV4-2 to TRBJ1-1; maybe TRBD1 (5 bases). The V and J ends lost 7 bases and 4 bases respectively, with 19 bases between them. CDR1 LGHNA and CDR2 YNFKEQ come from the germline V gene. The CDR3 totals 15 residues. CDR3 in amino acids: CASIKMGQGGTEAFF. The CDR3 DNA reads as TGTGCCAGCATCAAAATGGGGCAGGGTGGCACTGAAGCTTTCTTT.

The V gene is TRBV28, the J gene TRBJ1-4; 8 nucleotides match TRBD1. Trimming removed 6 bases from V and 8 bases from J; junction bases left unmatched: 8. The CDR3 is 14 residues long. Germline CDR1 and CDR2: MDHEN and SYDVKM. The DNA for the CDR3 is TGTGCCAGCAGGGGGAGCAGGGGGCTCGAAAAACTGTTTTTT. Translated, it gives CASRGSRGLEKLFF.